These 24 T cell receptor beta chains originate from one sample sequenced in a study of control samples from healthy donors and cancer patients. Some clones are missing from TCRdb's copy, which holds only in-frame ones; the method was immunoSEQ multiplex PCR. In the table there are 100,000 to 150,000 clones, more than 75% of which are singletons. The sequenced sample was blood. The source of these receptors is a man aged 30-40 years in good health.

With respect to this clone: The sample carries other DNA sequences with the same CDR3. The chain combines TRBV6-2 or TRBV6-3 with TRBJ1-1, with unresolved D. Germline-derived CDR1 and CDR2 are MNHEY and SVGEGT. The CDR3 is 14 residues long. V was trimmed by 2 bases and J by 0 bases, leaving 7 bases between them. CDR3 nucleotides: TGTGCCAGCAGTTACCGCAGCATGAACACTGAAGCTTTCTTT. This gives the protein CASSYRSMNTEAFF.

V usage is TRBV9 and J usage is TRBJ1-2, with D tentatively TRBD1 (6 bases). The CDR3 runs 15 residues. The V and J ends lost 4 bases and 3 bases respectively, with 16 bases between them. Germline V gives CDR1 SGDLS, CDR2 YYNGEE. The CDR3 sequence: CASSRGEGGYYGYTF. CDR3 nucleotide sequence: TGTGCCAGCAGCCGCGGAGAAGGGGGGTACTATGGCTACACCTTC.

In regard to this clone: The germline gene is not matched at one end of the junction; a read error may be the cause. The chain recombines TRBV19 with TRBJ1-1; tentative D call: TRBD1 (6 bases). The CDR3 has 14 residues. Looked up from germline, CDR1 is LNHDA and CDR2 is SQIVND (reference sequence). The DNA for the CDR3 is TGTGCCAGTAGTATGGGACAAACGAACAGTGAAGCTTTCTTT. It translates to CASSMGQTNSEAFF.

The chain joins TRBV6-4 to TRBJ2-5, with D perhaps matching TRBD1 (6 bases). The V and J ends lost 0 bases and 2 bases respectively, with 10 bases between them. There are 15 residues in the CDR3. The V gene's germline CDR1 is MRHNA and CDR2 SNTAGT. CDR3 sequence (DNA): TGTGCCAGCAGTGACTCGACCCAGGGGCAAGAGACCCAGTACTTC. It encodes CASSDSTQGQETQYF.

V and J are TRBV2 and TRBJ2-7, with a possible D match to TRBD2 (7 bases). This CDR3 has 13 amino acids. Germline V gene data show CDR1 as SNHLY and CDR2 as FYNNEI. V lost 7 bases and J lost 6, with 16 bases in between. CDR3 sequence (DNA): TGTGCCAGCACCCCTCGGGGGGCGGTCGAGCAGTACTTC. Translation: CASTPRGAVEQYF.

This sequence joins TRBV9 and TRBJ2-5; possibly TRBD1 or TRBD2 for D (5 bases each). V was trimmed by 4 bases and J by 3 bases, leaving 10 bases between them. Germline V gene lookup returns CDR1 SGDLS and CDR2 YYNGEE. The CDR3 consists of 13 residues. The CDR3 spells CASSTGTKETQYF. CDR3 nucleotide sequence: TGTGCCAGCAGCACCGGGACGAAAGAGACCCAGTACTTC.

The V and J genes are TRBV12-3 or TRBV12-4 and TRBJ1-5; D unclear. V was pared by 0 bases and J by 2 bases, with 2 bases between. The CDR3 runs to 13 residues. CDR3 sequence (DNA): TGTGCCAGCAGTTTAGCGGGCAATCAGCCCCAGCATTTT. Translation: CASSLAGNQPQHF.

The chain joins TRBV6-5 to TRBJ2-7; D not certain. Germline V gene lookup returns CDR1 MNHEY and CDR2 SVGAGI. V lost 6 bases to trimming and J lost 4 bases, with 13 bases between them. CDR3 size: 13 residues. The CDR3 nucleotides read TGTGCCAGCAGAGGGTATTCCAAGTACGAGCAGTACTTC. Its protein is CASRGYSKYEQYF.

This rearrangement joins TRBV7-9 to TRBJ1-3; a possible D gene is TRBD1 (5 bases). The CDR3 is 14 amino acids. V shed 5 bases and J shed 3 bases, with 11 bases lying between them. The germline V gene has CDR1 SEHNR and CDR2 FQNEAQ (reference sequence). CDR3 bases: TGTGCCAGCAGCCTGTCGGGGGATGGAAACACCATATATTTT. Its protein is CASSLSGDGNTIYF.

This clone was recorded once. J is TRBJ1-6 and V is TRBV27; a possible D gene is TRBD1 (5 bases). Germline CDR1 reads MNHEY; CDR2 reads SMNVEV (reference sequence). V lost 10 bases, J lost 0 bases, and 10 bases lay in between. The CDR3 is made up of 14 amino acids. In DNA form, the CDR3 reads TGTGCCACCGGGACTAGCTCCTATAATTCACCCCTCCACTTT. This sequence encodes CATGTSSYNSPLHF.

This clone was observed a few times. This rearrangement joins TRBV4-1 to TRBJ1-4; D remains unclear. This CDR3 spans 15 amino acids. CDR1 and CDR2 (germline): MGHRA, YSYEKL. The V end lost 1 base, the J end lost 7 bases, and 13 bases lay between the germline ends. This CDR3 is CASSQGRTLGEKLFF. CDR3 coding DNA: TGCGCCAGCAGCCAAGGACGGACCTTAGGTGAAAAACTGTTTTTT.

As concerns this clone: This specimen includes other DNA sequences encoding the same CDR3. The genes are TRBV19 and TRBJ1-5; D is undetermined. V gave up 2 bases and J gave up 0 bases, with 8 bases separating them. Per the germline V gene, CDR1 is LNHDA and CDR2 is SQIVND (reference sequence). CDR3 length: 15 amino acids. CDR3 amino acids: CASSINTYSNQPQHF. The CDR3 region has the DNA TGTGCCAGTAGTATAAACACGTATAGCAATCAGCCCCAGCATTTT.

In this sample, this clone turned up once. This rearrangement joins TRBV27 to TRBJ2-7; D possibly matches TRBD1 or TRBD2 (5 bases each). CDR3 size: 16 residues. Trimming took off 0 bases at V and 0 bases at J, with 12 bases between the two ends. CDR1 is MNHEY, CDR2 SMNVEV, per germline (reference sequence). The CDR3: CASSLSGVGGSYEQYV. The CDR3 nucleotides are TGTGCCAGCAGTTTATCGGGGGTAGGAGGCTCCTACGAGCAGTACGTC.

The genes are TRBV2 and TRBJ1-5; possibly TRBD1 for D (5 bases). Between the trimmed V and J ends, which lost 11 bases and 4 bases, there was a span of 21 bases. The CDR3 runs to 15 residues. Germline assignment: CDR1 SNHLY and CDR2 FYNNEI. Written as DNA, the CDR3 is TGTGCCTCCCAGTTAGGGGCAGGCGGGAATCAGCCCCAGCATTTT. Its translation is CASQLGAGGNQPQHF.

The chain recombines TRBV19 with TRBJ1-4; D may be TRBD1 (6 bases). The CDR3 has 13 amino acids. Germline lookup yields CDR1 LNHDA and CDR2 SQIVND (reference sequence). V was pared by 7 bases and J by 8 bases, with 14 bases between. The CDR3 protein is CASNRDGEEKLFF. The CDR3 DNA sequence: TGTGCCAGTAACAGGGATGGGGAAGAAAAACTGTTTTTT.

CDR3 sequence: CASRTGGRGLTGELFF. In nucleotides, the CDR3 is TGTGCCAGCAGGACCGGGGGCAGGGGGTTAACCGGGGAGCTGTTTTTT. This sequence joins TRBV6-4 and TRBJ2-2; a possible D gene is TRBD1 (7 bases). This CDR3 comprises 16 residues. Looked up from germline, CDR1 is MRHNA and CDR2 is SNTAGT. V was clipped by 6 bases and J by 5 bases, with 19 bases between them.

V and J are TRBV5-5 and TRBJ1-1, with D perhaps matching TRBD1 (5 bases). The CDR3 spans 14 residues. Per germline, CDR1 SGHKS and CDR2 YYEKEE (reference sequence). Deletions cut 0 bases from V and 5 bases from J, with 11 bases between. CDR3 DNA sequence: TGTGCCAGCAGCTTGGCGTCGGGGGGGACTGAAGCTTTCTTT. Amino acid sequence: CASSLASGGTEAFF.

The chain employs TRBV2 and TRBJ1-1; TRBD1 agrees at 7 bases. Trimming took 2 bases from V and 5 from J; bases not matched to a gene: 8. This CDR3 contains 15 residues. Germline V gene lookup returns CDR1 SNHLY and CDR2 FYNNEI. In DNA, the CDR3 is TGTGCCAGCAGTGAACTTGGGACAGCCGGTACTGAAGCTTTCTTT. It yields the protein CASSELGTAGTEAFF.

The genes are TRBV11-3 and TRBJ2-7; 8 bases agree with TRBD1. Unmatched junction bases numbered 18, after V lost 8 bases and J lost 6 bases. The CDR3 is 16 amino acids. Germline CDR1 is SGHNT and CDR2 is YENEEA. CDR3 nucleotides: TGTGCCAGCGCTCTTCGGATGGGACAGGAGGCCTCCGAGCAGTACTTC. Translation: CASALRMGQEASEQYF.

The genes are TRBV5-1 and TRBJ1-2; 7 bases fit TRBD1. This CDR3 is built from 13 residues. Germline V gene sequence: CDR1 SGHRS, CDR2 YFSETQ. The ends lost 4 bases at V and 12 bases at J; junction bases unmatched: 12. Written as DNA, the CDR3 is TGCGCCAGCAGCCAGGTACAGGGGACGCGTGACACCTTC. Translated, it gives CASSQVQGTRDTF.

V gene TRBV6-2 or TRBV6-3 combines with J gene TRBJ2-5, with unresolved D. CDR1 and CDR2 (germline): MNHEY, SVGEGT. CDR3 length: 12 amino acids. With 0 bases removed from V and 5 bases from J, the gap between germline ends came to 4 bases. The DNA for the CDR3 is TGTGCCAGCAGTTACTCGAGCGAGACCCAGTACTTC. This encodes CASSYSSETQYF.

The V gene is TRBV24-1, the J gene TRBJ2-2; D remains unclear. Trimming removed 1 base at V and 0 bases at J, with 8 bases between. In germline, CDR1 is KGHDR, CDR2 SFDVKD. CDR3 length equals 16 residues. CDR3 region: CATSDFRDTNTGELFF. The CDR3 nucleotides are TGTGCCACCAGTGATTTTAGGGATACGAACACCGGGGAGCTGTTTTTT.

The chain carries TRBV19 and TRBJ1-1, with 8 nucleotides matching TRBD1. V lost 3 bases and J lost 3; bases outside the gene matches: 12. Germline V gene data show CDR1 as LNHDA and CDR2 as SQIVND (reference sequence). The CDR3 runs to 17 residues. The CDR3 reads CASSIPSWTGWDTEAFF. CDR3 bases: TGTGCCAGTAGTATCCCGAGCTGGACAGGGTGGGACACTGAAGCTTTCTTT.

The V gene is TRBV24-1, the J gene TRBJ2-1; TRBD1 matches at 8 bases. The germline V gene encodes CDR1 KGHDR and CDR2 SFDVKD. The CDR3 is made up of 16 amino acids. The J segment lost 1 base and the V segment lost 4 bases, leaving 5 bases of the junction unmatched. The CDR3 DNA is TGTGCCACCAGTGACTTCGGACAGGGATCCTACAATGAGCAGTTCTTC. This translates into CATSDFGQGSYNEQFF.